This TCR beta chain was captured by sequencing in a study of shared clonotypes between healthy human individuals. Study overall: Sampling drew on donors who were two women and a few men aged 18 to 49. General study results and limits: Few donors limited the genetic and exposure-history diversity represented. A reduction in generation probabilities was seen for non-shared clonotypes relative to those shared by all four donors.

Repertoires were generated with immunoSEQ multiplex PCR, while TCRdb's copy carries only in-frame clones and drops some. Of some 500,000 clones listed, 95% to 97% were seen once; the top ten hold under 0.065%. About this clone itself: Its antigen is as yet unknown.

CD45RA+ naive and CD45RA-negative memory subsets were separated from CD4+ cells. The receptor's source is a woman aged 30 to 39 in good health. The specimen sequenced was naive CD4+ T cells sorted from blood. Subset specified: CD45RA+ positively selected.

The CDR3 sequence: CASSGGEGWSTEAFF. The CDR3 DNA is TGTGCCAGCAGTGGGGGGGAAGGTTGGAGCACTGAAGCTTTCTTT. The genes are TRBV2 and TRBJ1-1; tentatively, D is TRBD1 (5 bases). Germline values: CDR1 SNHLY, CDR2 FYNNEI. V was clipped by 4 bases and J by 4 bases, with 16 bases between them. There are 15 residues in the CDR3.